This T cell receptor (beta chain) was observed in a study of cytotoxic CD8 clonotypes in ibrutinib-treated CLL. About the study: Partial response occurred in roughly 25 patients and complete response in 2; at median about 70 months, 14 remained remitted and approximately 12 progressed. General study results and limits: Timing of sampling differed between sustained-remission and progressing patients. Public clonotypes proved infrequent, and on treatment they shrank or remained steady.

The CDR3 is 14 residues long. Germline V gene lookup returns CDR1 SGHTA and CDR2 FQGNSA. Trimming left V 3 bases short and J 7 bases short, with 12 bases between. The table came from immunoSEQ multiplex PCR; TCRdb's copy has only in-frame clones and leaves some out. The sample lists about 310,000 clones; 80% were seen once. Worth noting for this clone: The target antigen is unknown.

Sequenced here: PBMCs, sampled before ibrutinib treatment. The V and J genes are TRBV7-2 and TRBJ2-2; tentative D call: TRBD2 (6 bases). The clonotype comes from a human donor with chronic lymphocytic leukemia. The CDR3 reads CASSLTSGRGELFF. CDR3 nucleotide sequence: TGTGCCAGCAGCTTGACCAGCGGGCGCGGGGAGCTGTTTTTT.